This TCR beta chain comes out of a study of shared clonotypes between healthy human individuals. Assay: immunoSEQ multiplex PCR; the TCRdb copy retains only in-frame clones and omits some. The table lists under 2,500,000 clones, around 95% of them singletons. Trimming left V 3 bases short and J 9 bases short, with 14 bases between. Germline values: CDR1 KGHSH, CDR2 LQKENI. This CDR3 region has 13 residues. The specimen was naive CD4+ T cells sorted from blood. Subset given: CD45RA+ positively selected. V gene TRBV18 combines with J gene TRBJ1-1, with D possibly being TRBD1 (6 bases). This TCR came from a man aged 18 to 30 in good health. For the CDR3, the DNA is TGTGCCAGCTCACCGACACAGGGCTCGCAAGCTTTCTTT. Its protein product is CASSPTQGSQAFF. The full variable domain, completed using reference TRBV18 and TRBJ1-1, is NAGVMQNPRHLVRRRGQEARLRCSPMKGHSHVYWYRQLPEEGLKFMVYLQKENIIDESGMPKERFSAEFPKEGPSILRIQQVVRGDSAAYFCASSPTQGSQAFFGQGTRLTVV.